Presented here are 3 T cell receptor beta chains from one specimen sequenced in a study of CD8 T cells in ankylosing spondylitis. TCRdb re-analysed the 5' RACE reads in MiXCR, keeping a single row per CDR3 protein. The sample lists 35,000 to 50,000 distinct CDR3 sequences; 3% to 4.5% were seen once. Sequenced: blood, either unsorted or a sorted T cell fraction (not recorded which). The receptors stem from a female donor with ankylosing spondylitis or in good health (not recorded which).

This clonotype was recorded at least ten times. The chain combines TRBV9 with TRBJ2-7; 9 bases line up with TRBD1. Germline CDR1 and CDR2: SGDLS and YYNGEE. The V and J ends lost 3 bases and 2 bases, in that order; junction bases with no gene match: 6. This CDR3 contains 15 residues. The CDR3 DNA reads TGTGCCAGCAGCGGCGGACAGGGGTTTGCCTACGAGCAGTACTTC. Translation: CASSGGQGFAYEQYF. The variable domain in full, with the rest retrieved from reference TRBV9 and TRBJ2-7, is DSGVTQTPKHLITATGQRVTLRCSPRSGDLSVYWYQQSLDQGLQFLIQYYNGEERAKGNILERFSAQQFPDLHSELNLSSLELGDSALYFCASSGGQGFAYEQYFGPGTRLTVT.

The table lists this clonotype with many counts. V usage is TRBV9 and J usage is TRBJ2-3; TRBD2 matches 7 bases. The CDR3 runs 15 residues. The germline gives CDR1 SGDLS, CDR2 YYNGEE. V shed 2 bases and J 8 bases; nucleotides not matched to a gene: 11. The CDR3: CASSVAGVEGTTQYF. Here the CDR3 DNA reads TGTGCCAGCAGCGTGGCGGGGGTTGAGGGTACTACGCAGTATTTT.

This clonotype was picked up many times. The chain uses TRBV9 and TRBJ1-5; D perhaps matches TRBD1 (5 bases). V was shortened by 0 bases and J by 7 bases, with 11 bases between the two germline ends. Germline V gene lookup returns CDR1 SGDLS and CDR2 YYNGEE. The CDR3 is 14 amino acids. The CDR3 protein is CASSVDGGGQPQHF. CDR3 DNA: TGTGCCAGCAGCGTAGACGGGGGTGGACAGCCCCAGCATTTT.